This T cell receptor (beta chain) derives from a study of Ad26.COV2.S vaccination and SARS-CoV-2 variants. Study summary: In the study, Ad26.COV2.S was injected intramuscularly once, or twice 56 days apart. Study-wide findings and caveats: Measurement of non-spike TCR breadth gave similar results in vaccine and placebo recipients. An underestimation of total T cell responses may have resulted from the TCR breadth and depth analyses.

Worth noting for this clone: The antigen remains undetermined.

Germline CDR1 is SGHRS and CDR2 is YFSETQ. The germline V and J ends were trimmed by 0 bases and 0 bases, with 10 bases remaining between them. The CDR3 length is 17 residues. The treatment was: 15 to 20 received Ad26.COV2.S at low or high dose, single or two shots; 5 received placebo; per-sample allocation not given. Collection of samples fell on day 63 after the first vaccine or placebo injection. Adults aged 18-55 years in Boston included the donor. Generated by immunoSEQ multiplex PCR, the TCRdb table keeps only in-frame clones and is missing some. The sample has more than 300,000 clones, less than 90% seen once.

Sequenced material: peripheral blood, taken in a trial of Ad26.COV2.S vaccine versus placebo. The origin of this receptor is a person between 18 and 65 years old who received the Ad26.COV2.S COVID-19 vaccine or a placebo. The V gene is TRBV5-1, the J gene TRBJ2-6; D unclear. The CDR3 here is CASSLESGRSGANVLTF. CDR3 DNA: TGCGCCAGCAGCTTGGAGTCAGGCCGCTCTGGGGCCAACGTCCTGACTTTC.